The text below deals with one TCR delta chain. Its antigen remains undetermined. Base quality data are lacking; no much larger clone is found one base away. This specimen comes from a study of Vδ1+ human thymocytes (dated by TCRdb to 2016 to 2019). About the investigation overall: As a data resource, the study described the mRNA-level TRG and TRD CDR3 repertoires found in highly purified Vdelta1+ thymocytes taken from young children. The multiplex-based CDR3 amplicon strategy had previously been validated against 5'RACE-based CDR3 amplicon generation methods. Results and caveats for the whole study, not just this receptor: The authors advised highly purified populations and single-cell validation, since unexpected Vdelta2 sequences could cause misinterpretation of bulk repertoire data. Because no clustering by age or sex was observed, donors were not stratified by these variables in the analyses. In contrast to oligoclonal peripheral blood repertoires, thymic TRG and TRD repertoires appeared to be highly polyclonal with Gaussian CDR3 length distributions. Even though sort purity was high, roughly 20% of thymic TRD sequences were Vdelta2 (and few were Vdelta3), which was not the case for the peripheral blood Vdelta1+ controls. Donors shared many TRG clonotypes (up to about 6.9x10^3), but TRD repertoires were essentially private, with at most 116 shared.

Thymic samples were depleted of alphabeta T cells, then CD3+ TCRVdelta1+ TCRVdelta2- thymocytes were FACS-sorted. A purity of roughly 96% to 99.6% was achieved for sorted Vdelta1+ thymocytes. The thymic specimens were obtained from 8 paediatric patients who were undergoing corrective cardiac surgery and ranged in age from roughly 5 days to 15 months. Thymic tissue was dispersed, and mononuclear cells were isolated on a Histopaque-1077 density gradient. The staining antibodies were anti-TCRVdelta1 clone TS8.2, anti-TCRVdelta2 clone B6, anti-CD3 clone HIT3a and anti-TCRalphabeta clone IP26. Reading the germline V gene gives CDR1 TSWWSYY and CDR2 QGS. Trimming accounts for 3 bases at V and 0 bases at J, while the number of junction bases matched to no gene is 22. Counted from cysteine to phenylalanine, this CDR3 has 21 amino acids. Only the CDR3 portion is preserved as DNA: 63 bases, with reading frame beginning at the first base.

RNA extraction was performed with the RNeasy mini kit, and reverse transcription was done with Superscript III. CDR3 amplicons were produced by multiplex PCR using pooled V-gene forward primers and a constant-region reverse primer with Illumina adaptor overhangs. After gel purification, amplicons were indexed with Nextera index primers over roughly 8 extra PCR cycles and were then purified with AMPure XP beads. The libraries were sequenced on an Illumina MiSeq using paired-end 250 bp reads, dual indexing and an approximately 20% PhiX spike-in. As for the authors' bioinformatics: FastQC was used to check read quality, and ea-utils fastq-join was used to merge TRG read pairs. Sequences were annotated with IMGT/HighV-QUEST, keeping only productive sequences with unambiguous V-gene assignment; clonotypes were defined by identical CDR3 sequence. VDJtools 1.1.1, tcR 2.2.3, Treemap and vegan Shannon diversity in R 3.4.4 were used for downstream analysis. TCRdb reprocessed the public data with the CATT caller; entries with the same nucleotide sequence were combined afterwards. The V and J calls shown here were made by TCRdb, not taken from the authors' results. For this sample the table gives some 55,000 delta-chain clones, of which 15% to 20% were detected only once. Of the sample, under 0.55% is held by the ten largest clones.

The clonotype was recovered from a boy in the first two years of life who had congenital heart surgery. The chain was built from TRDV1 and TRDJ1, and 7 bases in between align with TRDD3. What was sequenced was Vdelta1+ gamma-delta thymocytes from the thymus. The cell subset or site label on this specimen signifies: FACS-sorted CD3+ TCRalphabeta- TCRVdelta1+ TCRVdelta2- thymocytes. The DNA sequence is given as TGTGCTCTTGGGGATCCCCAAGCGCCGGTCCGGGGGATCCCTGACACCGATAAACTCATCTTT. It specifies CALGDPQAPVRGIPDTDKLIF.